Listed below are T cell receptor beta chains from one sample, sequenced in a study of beta chain features in type 1 diabetes. The assay was immunoSEQ multiplex PCR, and TCRdb's table has in-frame clones only and misses some. The sample shows about 660,000 clones, about 14% of them seen only once. Sequenced: naive CD4+ T cells from blood. The receptor source for this set is a man younger than 35 with type 1 diabetes. Both conserved end residues are part of each CDR3. A D gene is named only where the DNA matches it firmly. Clone size appears in some rows only: once, few, many, or a class for an expanded clone.

D	V	size	J	DNA	CDR3
NA	TRBV25-1	NA	TRBJ2-7	TGTGCCAGCAGTGATCCGGGATACGAGCAGTACTTC	CASSDPGYEQYF
NA	TRBV7-9	few	TRBJ1-1	TGTGCCAGCAGCTCAGGGGTGAAGAGCACTGAAGCTTTCTTT	CASSSGVKSTEAFF
TRBD1	TRBV29-1	NA	TRBJ2-5	TGCAGCGTTGCTCCGGGACAGGGCCAAGAGACCCAGTACTTC	CSVAPGQGQETQYF
NA	TRBV7-7	NA	TRBJ2-2	TGTGCTAGCAGCCGAGGGCAGTTCCCCAACACCGGGGAGCTGTTTTTT	CASSRGQFPNTGELFF
NA	TRBV20-1	NA	TRBJ1-5	TGCAGTGCTAGAAGACAGCCCCAGCATTTT	CSARRQPQHF
NA	TRBV4-3	few	TRBJ2-7	TGCGCCAGCAGCCAAGAAACGGAGTTCAGGAGCTCCTACGAGCAGTACTTC	CASSQETEFRSSYEQYF
TRBD2	TRBV7-9	NA	TRBJ2-7	TGTGCCAGCAGCTCAGTACTGGGACTAGCGGATTCCTACGAGCAGTACTTC	CASSSVLGLADSYEQYF
NA	TRBV10-3	NA	TRBJ1-5	TGTGCCATCAGTGAGTCAAGGGTAGGACAGCCCCAGCATTTT	CAISESRVGQPQHF
NA	TRBV9	few	TRBJ1-5	TGTGCCAGCAGCGCCAGGGCCAATCAGCCCCAGCATTTT	CASSARANQPQHF
TRBD2	TRBV5-1	NA	TRBJ2-5	TGCGCCAGCAGCCTGAGTAGCGGGGGCCAAGAGACCCAGTACTTC	CASSLSSGGQETQYF
TRBD1	TRBV2	few	TRBJ2-7	TGTGCCAGCAGCGTGGACAGGGGTAGGACCTACGAGCAGTACTTC	CASSVDRGRTYEQYF
TRBD1	TRBV5-5	NA	TRBJ2-1	TGTGCCAGCAGCTTGGAGGACAGGCCTGGTTTTGAGCAGTTCTTC	CASSLEDRPGFEQFF
NA	TRBV5-6	NA	TRBJ2-3	TGTGCCAGCAGCTTGCATCTCTGGTCAGATACGCAGTATTTT	CASSLHLWSDTQYF
NA	TRBV25-1	NA	TRBJ2-7	TGTGCCAGCAGTGAATATGGCGGCTACGAGCAGTACTTC	CASSEYGGYEQYF
NA	TRBV7-2	NA	TRBJ2-1	TGTGCCAGCAGCTTATTCGGTCCTCGAAATGAGCAGTTCTTC	CASSLFGPRNEQFF
NA	TRBV7-2	NA	TRBJ1-2	TGTGCCAGCAGCTTCCCGGGTAACTATGGCTACACCTTC	CASSFPGNYGYTF
NA	TRBV14	few	TRBJ2-1	TGTGCCAGCAGCCAGGGGACCTACAATGAGCAGTTCTTC	CASSQGTYNEQFF
NA	TRBV6-5	few	TRBJ2-1	TGTGCCAGCAGTCCGCGGTGGAATGAGCAGTTCTTC	CASSPRWNEQFF
TRBD1	TRBV27	few	TRBJ2-7	TGTGCCAGCAGGAAATACCGTGGGACAGTTTCCTACGAGCAGTACTTC	CASRKYRGTVSYEQYF
NA	TRBV7-9	few	TRBJ1-5	TGTGCCAGCAGCCTGGACACGAGGTGGCAGCCCCAGCATTTT	CASSLDTRWQPQHF
TRBD2	TRBV5-1	NA	TRBJ2-2	TGCGCCAGCACCTCGGGACTAGCGGGATACACCGGGGAGCTGTTTTTT	CASTSGLAGYTGELFF
NA	TRBV5-1	few	TRBJ2-3	TGCGCCAGCAGCGCGATCGCGGCGACAGGCACAGATACGCAGTATTTT	CASSAIAATGTDTQYF
TRBD1	TRBV9	NA	TRBJ1-6	TGTGCCAGCAGCCCCATCGGGACAGGGGATTCACCCCTCCACTTT	CASSPIGTGDSPLHF
TRBD1	TRBV7-9	NA	TRBJ2-7	TGTGCCAGCAGCTCCGACAGGGCGAATCGATACGAGCAGTACTTC	CASSSDRANRYEQYF
TRBD1	TRBV7-9	NA	TRBJ2-7	TGTGCCAGCAGCACCGGACAGGGAATCTCCCACGAGCAGTACTTC	CASSTGQGISHEQYF